This entry lists 16 T cell receptor beta chains sequenced from one sample in a study of long-term antiretroviral therapy in people with HIV. They ran version v3.0 of the immunoSEQ assay at survey level. Generated by immunoSEQ multiplex PCR, the TCRdb table keeps only in-frame clones and is missing some. The data contain around 21,000 clones, about 81% of them singletons. Sample: unsorted PBMCs, taken 1.5 years after starting antiretroviral therapy. The receptor set was obtained from a man between 25 and 39 years old with HIV.

The chain has TRBV6-1 and TRBJ1-5, with D unclear. Trimming took 0 bases from V and 1 from J, leaving 16 bases between them. Per the germline V gene, CDR1 is MNHNS and CDR2 is SASEGT. This CDR3 has 18 residues. This chain's CDR3 is CASSEARVAADSNQPQHF. In DNA, the CDR3 is TGTGCCAGCAGTGAAGCAAGGGTGGCCGCGGACAGCAATCAGCCCCAGCATTTT.

V and J are TRBV5-6 and TRBJ2-7; D is possibly TRBD1 (5 bases). There are 16 residues in the CDR3. Germline V lookup: CDR1 SGHDT, CDR2 YYEEEE. Trimming took 2 bases from V and 2 from J, leaving 17 bases between them. CDR3 DNA sequence: TGTGCCAGCAGCTTAGGTGAGGACACCTCAGCCTACGAGCAGTACTTC. This codes for CASSLGEDTSAYEQYF.

V usage is TRBV7-9 and J usage is TRBJ2-1, with D perhaps matching TRBD2 (6 bases). Trimming removed 1 base from V and 3 bases from J, with 13 bases in between. Germline loops: CDR1 SEHNR, CDR2 FQNEAQ (reference sequence). The CDR3 is 16 residues long. The CDR3 sequence is CASSLVAGLYYNEQFF. The CDR3 nucleotides are TGTGCCAGCAGCTTAGTCGCGGGACTCTACTACAATGAGCAGTTCTTC.

This clone is a singleton in its sample. The chain links TRBV5-4 to TRBJ1-2; D gene ambiguous. V gave up 5 bases and J gave up 3 bases, with 11 bases separating them. The CDR3 extends over 13 amino acids. Germline CDR1 and CDR2: SGHNT and YYREEE (reference sequence). DNA for the CDR3: TGTGCCAGCAGTCTTCCCCAGGACTATGGCTACACCTTC. Protein sequence: CASSLPQDYGYTF. The full variable domain, rest sourced from reference TRBV5-4 and TRBJ1-2, is ETGVTQSPTHLIKTRGQQVTLRCSSQSGHNTVSWYQQALGQGPQFIFQYYREEENGRGNFPPRFSGLQFPNYSSELNVNALELDDSALYLCASSLPQDYGYTFGSGTRLTVV.

CDR3 in DNA: TGTGCCAGCAGCTTTAGGGGAGAGACCCAGTACTTC. Translating it yields CASSFRGETQYF. The J gene is TRBJ2-5, the V gene TRBV5-4; tentative D call: TRBD1 (5 bases). This CDR3 comprises 12 residues. Trimming cost V 2 bases and J 4 bases, with 6 bases left between them. The germline V gene encodes CDR1 SGHNT and CDR2 YYREEE (reference sequence). The full variable domain, its missing parts supplied by reference TRBV5-4 and TRBJ2-5, is ETGVTQSPTHLIKTRGQQVTLRCSSQSGHNTVSWYQQALGQGPQFIFQYYREEENGRGNFPPRFSGLQFPNYSSELNVNALELDDSALYLCASSFRGETQYFGPGTRLLVL.

This chain uses TRBV30 with TRBJ1-5; D ambiguous. The CDR3 runs to 12 residues. Trimming cost V 3 bases and J 9 bases, with 12 bases left between them. Germline loops: CDR1 GTSNPN, CDR2 SVGIG (reference sequence). The CDR3 DNA is TGTGCCTGGAGCCCAGGCCCAGGGCCCCAGCATTTT. This gives the protein CAWSPGPGPQHF.

This chain links TRBV10-3 with TRBJ2-5; D is ambiguous. CDR1 is ENHRY and CDR2 is SYGVKD in the germline V gene. Trimming removed 5 bases from V and 3 bases from J, with 16 bases in between. CDR3 size: 15 residues. CDR3 loop: CAISMIGGVEETQYF. The CDR3 region has the DNA TGTGCCATCAGTATGATTGGTGGGGTCGAAGAGACCCAGTACTTC.

This clone came up once. V gene TRBV23-1 combines with J gene TRBJ2-7, with 8 bases aligning to TRBD1. TRBV23-1 falls under the ORF class, with uncertain function. V lost 6 bases to trimming and J lost 7 bases; unmatched junction nucleotides: 23. The CDR3 loop spans 18 amino acids. The CDR3 region is CASRRGQVEATRFWEQYF. The CDR3, as DNA: TGCGCCAGCAGACGGGGACAGGTGGAAGCTACGAGGTTTTGGGAGCAGTACTTC.

The V and J genes are TRBV5-1 and TRBJ1-2; 9 nucleotides agree with TRBD1. V was clipped by 2 bases and J by 8 bases; unmatched bases: 4. The V gene's germline CDR1 is SGHRS and CDR2 YFSETQ. The CDR3 spans 13 residues. This chain's CDR3 is CASSLQGAEGYTF. DNA of the CDR3: TGCGCCAGCAGCTTACAGGGGGCGGAGGGCTACACCTTC. Variable domain in full (rest from reference TRBV5-1 and TRBJ1-2): KAGVTQTPRYLIKTRGQQVTLSCSPISGHRSVSWYQQTPGQGLQFLFEYFSETQRNKGNFPGRFSGRQFSNSRSEMNVSTLELGDSALYLCASSLQGAEGYTFGSGTRLTVV.

This clone was counted once. The chain carries TRBV7-2 and TRBJ2-5; unclear D gene. V shed 2 bases and J shed 5 bases, with 12 bases lying between them. Germline CDR1 is SGHTA and CDR2 is FQGNSA. This CDR3 has 14 amino acids. The CDR3 region is CASSLRADVETQYF. DNA of the CDR3: TGTGCCAGCAGCTTAAGGGCTGACGTGGAGACCCAGTACTTC.

This clone was observed once. This chain connects TRBV4-1 to TRBJ1-1; D is unresolved. The CDR3 contains 13 residues. CDR1 is MGHRA and CDR2 is YSYEKL in the germline V gene. The V end lost 0 bases, the J end lost 4 bases, and 6 bases lay between the germline ends. The CDR3 loop is CASSQEESTEAFF. CDR3 DNA sequence: TGCGCCAGCAGCCAAGAAGAGAGCACTGAAGCTTTCTTT.

This clone was found a few times. CDR3 sequence: CASSRQTGLNPPLHF. CDR3 nucleotide sequence: TGTGCCAGCAGCCGACAGACAGGGTTAAATCCACCCCTCCACTTT. The chain employs TRBV28 and TRBJ1-6; TRBD1 agrees at 7 bases. Losses at the gene ends were 6 bases for V and 11 bases for J; bases not matched to a gene: 13. The germline CDR1 and CDR2 sequences are MDHEN and SYDVKM. The CDR3 has 15 residues.

The V and J genes are TRBV4-3 and TRBJ2-3, with D perhaps matching TRBD2 (6 bases). The CDR3 consists of 15 residues. V dropped 0 bases and J dropped 1 base, with 8 bases sitting between them. CDR1 is LGHNA and CDR2 is YSLEER in the germline V gene. The DNA for the CDR3 is TGCGCCAGCAGCCAAGATTGGGAGGGCACAGATACGCAGTATTTT. The encoded protein is CASSQDWEGTDTQYF.

The V gene is TRBV29-1, the J gene TRBJ2-1; D ambiguous. Between the trimmed V and J ends, which lost 3 bases and 8 bases, there was a span of 2 bases. Germline V gene sequence: CDR1 SQVTM, CDR2 ANQGSEA. This CDR3 spans 9 amino acids. The CDR3, as DNA: TGCAGCGTTGATGATGAGCAGTTCTTC. It translates to CSVDDEQFF.

V usage is TRBV6-6 and J usage is TRBJ2-7; maybe TRBD2 (6 bases). CDR1 and CDR2 (germline): MNHNY, SVGAGI (reference sequence). The CDR3 covers 12 residues. Trimming stripped 5 bases from V and 7 bases from J, with 12 bases between. The CDR3 DNA sequence: TGTGCCAGCAGTACCGGACGGGGGGAGCAGTACTTC. Its translation: CASSTGRGEQYF.

The CDR3 bases are TGCGCCAGCAGCCCGAACGAGGGGTTTTTGCGGGAGAACGAGCAGTACTTC. This codes for CASSPNEGFLRENEQYF. The chain combines TRBV4-3 with TRBJ2-7; 7 positions agree with TRBD2. The CDR3 extends over 17 amino acids. CDR1 and CDR2 from the germline V gene are LGHNA and YSLEER. Trimming took 4 bases from V and 5 from J; bases not matched to a gene: 17.